These 25 T cell receptor beta chains were all obtained from the same sample, sequenced in a study of patients and donors after allogeneic stem cell transplantation. One entry per CDR3 protein results from TCRdb running MiXCR on the RT-PCR reads. The table lists hundreds of thousands of distinct CDR3 sequences, 16% of them singletons, with around 7.9% in the top ten. The sample consisted of blood, either unsorted or a sorted T cell fraction (not recorded which). These receptors originate from a human donor who was either an allogeneic HSCT recipient or a stem cell or donor lymphocyte infusion donor (not recorded which). It is not recorded whose cells these are; they may come from a transplant donor.

V is TRBV6-5 and J is TRBJ2-7, with TRBD1 matching over 9 bases. The germline V gene has CDR1 MNHEY and CDR2 SVGAGI. The V gene end was trimmed by 4 bases and the J gene end by 5 bases; junction bases not matched to a gene: 12. The CDR3 consists of 16 residues. CDR3 DNA: TGTGCCAGCAGTTTGATCCCGGGACAGGGTAGCCACGAGCAGTACTTC. This gives the protein CASSLIPGQGSHEQYF.

V usage is TRBV10-2 and J usage is TRBJ2-5; no reliable D call. CDR1 is WSHSY and CDR2 is SAAADI in the germline V gene. The CDR3 has 12 amino acids. Trimming left V 4 bases short and J 4 bases short, with 7 bases between. The CDR3, as DNA: TGCGCCAGCAGTGCGTGGAGAGAGACCCAGTACTTC. Residues: CASSAWRETQYF.

There are many counts of this clonotype. The rearrangement uses TRBV5-1 and TRBJ1-2; D unresolved. Germline loops: CDR1 SGHRS, CDR2 YFSETQ. This CDR3 contains 13 residues. V was shortened by 0 bases and J by 4 bases, with 7 bases between the two germline ends. CDR3 coding DNA: TGCGCCAGCAGCTTGGAAGGGAGCTATGGCTACACCTTC. Translated, it gives CASSLEGSYGYTF.

Worth noting for this clonotype: Since a much larger clone is just one base distant, this may be a read error. V is TRBV5-1 and J is TRBJ2-1; D call uncertain. The CDR3 runs to 16 residues. Germline CDR1 and CDR2: SGHRS and YFSETQ. The CDR3 protein is CASRLAGRSKYNEQFF. In DNA form, the CDR3 reads TGCGCCAGCAGATTGGCCGGGCGCTCCAAATACAATGAGCAGTTCTTC.

This clonotype was picked up a small number of times. The CDR3 region is CSAPRGNRLGTEAFF. The CDR3 DNA is TGCAGTGCCCCAAGGGGGAACCGCCTGGGCACTGAAGCTTTCTTT. This chain joins TRBV20-1 and TRBJ1-1; possible D gene TRBD1, 6 bases. V gave up 6 bases and J gave up 4 bases, with 21 bases separating them. CDR1 is DFQATT and CDR2 is SNEGSKA in the germline V gene (reference sequence). This CDR3 spans 15 amino acids.

This clonotype came up once. The rearrangement uses TRBV6-1 and TRBJ2-3, with unresolved D. This CDR3 spans 14 amino acids. V lost 5 bases, J lost 2 bases, and 11 bases lay in between. Germline lookup yields CDR1 MNHNS and CDR2 SASEGT. CDR3 DNA: TGTGCCAGCAGTCTATCTACCCCCACAGATACGCAGTATTTT. Translated: CASSLSTPTDTQYF.

This clonotype was counted only a few times. V usage is TRBV24-1 and J usage is TRBJ1-5; TRBD1 matches 7 bases. The CDR3 spans 16 residues. J gave up 3 bases and V 3 bases, and 7 bases lay outside the gene matches. The germline gives CDR1 KGHDR, CDR2 SFDVKD. CDR3 in amino acids: CATSDRTGQHNQPQHF. In DNA, the CDR3 is TGTGCCACCAGTGATCGGACAGGTCAGCACAATCAGCCCCAGCATTTT.

This chain connects TRBV6-2 or TRBV6-3 to TRBJ1-6; 11 nucleotides agree with TRBD1. Trimming removed 5 bases from V and 6 bases from J; junction bases left unmatched: 18. This CDR3 comprises 20 residues. The germline gives CDR1 MNHEY, CDR2 SVGEGT. In nucleotides, the CDR3 is TGTGCCAGCAGTCGGCGCCGGACAGGGGGCCGGGAAAGGCCTAATTCACCCCTCCACTTT. Its translation: CASSRRRTGGRERPNSPLHF.

The chain links TRBV5-1 to TRBJ1-2, with TRBD1 identical over 7 bases. The CDR3 sequence is 13 residues long. Unmatched junction bases numbered 6, after V lost 2 bases and J lost 8 bases. Looked up from germline, CDR1 is SGHRS and CDR2 is YFSETQ. The CDR3 nucleotides read TGCGCCAGCAGCTTCGAGGGGGCAGGAGGCTACACCTTC. It is translated as CASSFEGAGGYTF.

This clonotype was picked up a small number of times. The chain employs TRBV7-8 and TRBJ2-3; a possible D gene is TRBD2 (7 bases). Germline values: CDR1 SGHVS, CDR2 FQNEAQ. The CDR3 sequence is 15 residues long. Between the trimmed V and J ends, which lost 3 bases and 7 bases, there was a span of 17 bases. The CDR3 loop reads CASSFGGLNPHTQYF. In nucleotides, the CDR3 is TGTGCCAGCAGCTTCGGGGGGCTGAACCCCCATACGCAGTATTTT.

This clonotype was observed many times. The chain couples TRBV12-3 or TRBV12-4 to TRBJ2-2; 12 positions agree with TRBD2. The CDR3 sequence is 16 residues long. Trimming took 5 bases from V and 5 from J; bases not matched to a gene: 6. CDR3 residues: CASSLRTSGGTGELFF. The CDR3 coding sequence is TGTGCCAGCAGTCTTCGAACTAGCGGGGGGACCGGGGAGCTGTTTTTT.

V gene TRBV11-2 combines with J gene TRBJ1-2; D is uncertain. The CDR3 consists of 16 residues. Trimming took 0 bases from V and 0 from J, leaving 11 bases between them. Per the germline V gene, CDR1 is SGHAT and CDR2 is FQNNGV. The CDR3 protein is CASSLDPRKANYGYTF. The CDR3 DNA reads as TGTGCCAGCAGCTTAGATCCCAGGAAAGCTAACTATGGCTACACCTTC.

The table lists this clonotype with a few counts. This sequence joins TRBV6-1 and TRBJ2-1; D not certain. This CDR3 comprises 18 residues. V was trimmed by 3 bases and J by 2 bases, leaving 20 bases between them. Germline CDR1 reads MNHNS; CDR2 reads SASEGT. CDR3 in amino acids: CASSDPTPLLGTYNEQFF. As DNA, the CDR3 is TGTGCCAGCAGTGACCCTACCCCATTGCTTGGAACCTACAATGAGCAGTTCTTC.

This clonotype was counted only a few times. This chain connects TRBV21-1 to TRBJ2-2; TRBD1 was called by the table and not checked on the DNA. TRBV21-1 is a pseudogene segment. CDR3 length: 14 amino acids. Written as DNA, the CDR3 is TGTGCCAGCAGCAAAACAGGGTTTGCCGGGGAGCTGTTTTTT. Translation gives CASSKTGFAGELFF.

This clonotype was counted a few times. J is TRBJ2-1 and V is TRBV12-3 or TRBV12-4; 7 bases fit TRBD1. The CDR3 totals 14 residues. Losses at the gene ends were 2 bases for V and 5 bases for J; bases not matched to a gene: 3. The CDR3 loop reads CASSLHRGDNEQFF. CDR3 nucleotide sequence: TGTGCCAGCAGTTTACACAGGGGCGACAATGAGCAGTTCTTC.

This clonotype was counted only a few times. CDR3 in DNA: TGCAGTGCTAGAGGCCGAAGGGGGGGCTACTCTGGAAACACCATATATTTT. This translates into CSARGRRGGYSGNTIYF. V is TRBV20-1 and J is TRBJ1-3, with D possibly being TRBD1 (6 bases). The CDR3 is made up of 17 amino acids. V lost 1 base to trimming and J lost 0 bases, with 16 bases between them. Germline CDR1 and CDR2: DFQATT and SNEGSKA (reference sequence).

V is TRBV2 and J is TRBJ1-5; D unclear. The CDR3 runs to 14 residues. V lost 3 bases, J lost 3 bases, and 9 bases lay in between. The germline gives CDR1 SNHLY, CDR2 FYNNEI. CDR3 nucleotide sequence: TGTGCCAGCAGTGAGCGGACGAACAATCAGCCCCAGCATTTT. Its translation is CASSERTNNQPQHF.

J is TRBJ1-5 and V is TRBV6-1, with 8 bases that match TRBD1. This CDR3 contains 17 residues. Trimming took 4 bases from V and 4 from J; bases not matched to a gene: 12. The germline gives CDR1 MNHNS, CDR2 SASEGT. The DNA of the CDR3 is TGTGCCAGCAGTGCGTTTTGGGGACAGGTCGCTAATCAGCCCCAGCATTTT. Its translation is CASSAFWGQVANQPQHF.

This chain uses TRBV4-1 with TRBJ2-1, with D possibly being TRBD2 (5 bases). Germline V gives CDR1 MGHRA, CDR2 YSYEKL. The CDR3 extends over 16 amino acids. V lost 0 bases, J lost 2 bases, and 11 bases lay in between. The chain's CDR3 is CASSQDVSVTYNEQFF. In DNA, the CDR3 is TGCGCCAGCAGCCAAGATGTTAGCGTGACCTACAATGAGCAGTTCTTC.

This clonotype was counted at least ten times. V gene TRBV4-3 combines with J gene TRBJ1-2; 9 nucleotides agree with TRBD1. The germline gives CDR1 LGHNA, CDR2 YSLEER. This CDR3 has 16 amino acids. The V and J ends lost 4 bases and 0 bases, in that order; junction bases with no gene match: 6. CDR3 nucleotide sequence: TGCGCCAGCAGCCCCCAGACAGGGGGAGCTAACTATGGCTACACCTTC. This gives the protein CASSPQTGGANYGYTF.

Many counts were recorded for this clonotype. V and J are TRBV12-3 or TRBV12-4 and TRBJ2-1; D gene uncertain. Trimming removed 4 bases from V and 0 bases from J, with 10 bases in between. This CDR3 is 15 amino acids long. The CDR3 DNA is TGTGCCAGCAGTTCGAGTAGCTTCTCCTACAATGAGCAGTTCTTC. Encoded protein: CASSSSSFSYNEQFF.

This clonotype was counted a few times. The chain links TRBV28 to TRBJ1-4; the D gene is possibly TRBD1 (5 bases). The V end was cut by 4 bases, the J end by 0 bases, with 12 bases between. From germline, CDR1 is MDHEN and CDR2 SYDVKM. This CDR3 comprises 16 residues. CDR3: CASSSRGRATNEKLFF. In DNA, the CDR3 is TGTGCCAGCAGTTCCCGGGGGAGAGCAACTAATGAAAAACTGTTTTTT.

The sample holds a few counts of this clonotype. V gene TRBV12-3 or TRBV12-4 combines with J gene TRBJ2-1, with D possibly TRBD1 on 5 matching bases. The CDR3 contains 13 residues. Trimming took off 7 bases at V and 5 bases at J, with 12 bases between the two ends. For the CDR3, the DNA is TGTGCCAGCAATCCAGACAGACACAATGAGCAGTTCTTC. Translation: CASNPDRHNEQFF.

V gene TRBV4-1 combines with J gene TRBJ2-7; TRBD1 matches 7 bases. CDR3 size: 13 residues. V was pared by 3 bases and J by 4 bases, with 3 bases of the junction left unmatched. CDR1 is MGHRA and CDR2 is YSYEKL in the germline V gene. The CDR3 region is CASSHIQGYEQYF. The CDR3 coding sequence is TGCGCCAGCAGCCACATACAGGGGTACGAGCAGTACTTC.

This clonotype was seen a handful of times. This chain joins TRBV29-1 and TRBJ2-1; the D gene could be TRBD1 or TRBD2 (5 bases each). CDR1 and CDR2 (germline): SQVTM, ANQGSEA. The CDR3 sequence is 14 residues long. V lost 4 bases and J lost 8, with 18 bases in between. CDR3 in amino acids: CSVGGRTYNDEQFF. CDR3 bases: TGCAGCGTTGGGGGCAGGACTTACAACGATGAGCAGTTCTTC.